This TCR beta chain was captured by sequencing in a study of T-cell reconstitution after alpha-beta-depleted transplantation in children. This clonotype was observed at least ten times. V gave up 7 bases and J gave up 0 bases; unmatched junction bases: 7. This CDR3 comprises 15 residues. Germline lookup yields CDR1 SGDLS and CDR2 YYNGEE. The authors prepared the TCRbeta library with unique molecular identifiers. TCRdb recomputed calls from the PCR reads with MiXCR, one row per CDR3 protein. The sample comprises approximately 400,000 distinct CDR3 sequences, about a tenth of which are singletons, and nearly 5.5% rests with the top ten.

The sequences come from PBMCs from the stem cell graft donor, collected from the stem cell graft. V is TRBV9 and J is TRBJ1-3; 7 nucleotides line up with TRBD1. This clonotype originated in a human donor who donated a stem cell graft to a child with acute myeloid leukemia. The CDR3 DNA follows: TGTGCCAGCGCCGTGGGGGACAGCTCTGGAAACACCATATATTTT. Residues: CASAVGDSSGNTIYF.